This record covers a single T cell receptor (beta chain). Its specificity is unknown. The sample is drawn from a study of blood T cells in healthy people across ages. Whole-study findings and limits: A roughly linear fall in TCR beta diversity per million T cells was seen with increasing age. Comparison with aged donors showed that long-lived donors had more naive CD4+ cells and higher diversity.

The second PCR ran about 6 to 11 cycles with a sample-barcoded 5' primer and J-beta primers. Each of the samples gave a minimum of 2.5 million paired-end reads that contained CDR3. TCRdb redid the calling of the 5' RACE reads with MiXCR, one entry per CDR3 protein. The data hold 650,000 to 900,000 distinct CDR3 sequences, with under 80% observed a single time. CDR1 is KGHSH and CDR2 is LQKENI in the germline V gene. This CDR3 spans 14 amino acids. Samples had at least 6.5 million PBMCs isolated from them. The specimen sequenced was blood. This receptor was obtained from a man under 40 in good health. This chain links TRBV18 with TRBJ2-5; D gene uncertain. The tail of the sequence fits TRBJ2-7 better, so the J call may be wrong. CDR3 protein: CASSHGNRIDEQYF. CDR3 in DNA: TGTGCCAGCTCGCATGGGAACCGGATCGACGAGCAGTACTTC.